The 4 T cell receptor beta chains below all came from one sample that was sequenced in a study of cytomegalovirus exposure and HLA in healthy donors. The PCR employed 60 Vbeta primers together with 13 Jbeta primers. Some clones are missing from TCRdb's copy, which holds only in-frame ones; the method was immunoSEQ multiplex PCR. This table has some 100,000 clones, approximately 76% appearing once. Sequenced input: PBMCs. Receptors were obtained from a middle-aged man in good health and CMV-seronegative.

This clone was seen more than once but under ten times. The rearrangement uses TRBV18 and TRBJ1-5; D uncertain. This CDR3 contains 13 residues. From germline, CDR1 is KGHSH and CDR2 LQKENI. V gave up 3 bases and J gave up 5 bases, with 8 bases separating them. CDR3: CASSPTQDQPQHF. The DNA of the CDR3 is TGTGCCAGCTCACCCACCCAGGATCAGCCCCAGCATTTT.

The chain couples TRBV14 to TRBJ1-2; 11 bases align to TRBD1. This CDR3 comprises 15 residues. Trimming removed 2 bases from V and 7 bases from J; junction bases left unmatched: 6. Germline V lookup: CDR1 SGHDN, CDR2 FVKESK. Here the CDR3 reads CASSQTGTGGSGYTF. CDR3 DNA sequence: TGTGCCAGCAGCCAAACCGGGACAGGGGGTAGTGGCTACACCTTC.

The V gene is TRBV18, the J gene TRBJ1-3; D might be TRBD1 (6 bases). The V gene's germline CDR1 is KGHSH and CDR2 LQKENI. V was clipped by 2 bases and J by 0 bases, with 8 bases between them. CDR3 length: 15 amino acids. The CDR3 sequence: CASSPNRDSGNTIYF. The CDR3 region has the DNA TGTGCCAGCTCACCAAACAGGGACTCTGGAAACACCATATATTTT.

The chain carries TRBV13 and TRBJ2-3; 12 bases agree with TRBD2. The CDR3 spans 18 residues. CDR1 is PRHDT and CDR2 is FYEKMQ in the germline V gene (reference sequence). Trimming at V came to 1 base and at J to 4 bases, leaving 9 bases not matched to a gene. CDR3 protein: CASSLDTTSGGSSDTQYF. In nucleotides, the CDR3 is TGTGCCAGCAGCTTAGACACGACTAGCGGGGGTTCATCAGATACGCAGTATTTT.